This T cell receptor (beta chain) was sequenced for a study of T cells in tuberculosis. Unsorted cryopreserved PBMC were sequenced, averaging approximately 100,000 T cells per clinical donor. This table comes from immunoSEQ multiplex PCR, and its TCRdb copy is limited to in-frame clones, with some not included. Among 40,000 to 45,000 clones, approximately 94% were seen once, and the ten largest hold about 2%. CDR3 length: 13 residues. V shed 7 bases and J 7 bases; nucleotides not matched to a gene: 9. In germline, CDR1 is SNHLY, CDR2 FYNNEI. Concerning this clone: Antigen unknown.

Broader study findings: A GMM-specific repertoire classifier reached approximately 90% accuracy, AUROC over 0.85. The TCR-beta difference was not significant; alpha differences partly reflected length. Selection depended on which cryopreserved specimens were available.

The receptor was derived from a donor aged 5 to 30 with latent tuberculosis or without tuberculosis infection. Some clones in this sample may be carry-over from other donors' samples. The J gene is TRBJ1-2, the V gene TRBV2, with TRBD1 matching 7 bases. The specimen sequenced was PBMCs. The CDR3 DNA is TGTGCCAGCAATAAAGGGGGCGACCCTGGCTACACCTTC. Translation gives CASNKGGDPGYTF.